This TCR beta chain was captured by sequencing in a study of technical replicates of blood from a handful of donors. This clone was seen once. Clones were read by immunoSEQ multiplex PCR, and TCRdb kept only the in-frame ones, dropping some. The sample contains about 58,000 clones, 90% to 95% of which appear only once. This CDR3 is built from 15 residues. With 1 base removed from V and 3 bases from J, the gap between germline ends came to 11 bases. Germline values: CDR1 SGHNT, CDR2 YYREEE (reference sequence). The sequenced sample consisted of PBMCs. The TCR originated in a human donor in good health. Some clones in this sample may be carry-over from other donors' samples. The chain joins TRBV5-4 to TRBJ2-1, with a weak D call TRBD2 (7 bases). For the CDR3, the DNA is TGTGCCAGCAGCTTGATGGGGGGGCGCTACAATGAGCAGTTCTTC. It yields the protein CASSLMGGRYNEQFF.